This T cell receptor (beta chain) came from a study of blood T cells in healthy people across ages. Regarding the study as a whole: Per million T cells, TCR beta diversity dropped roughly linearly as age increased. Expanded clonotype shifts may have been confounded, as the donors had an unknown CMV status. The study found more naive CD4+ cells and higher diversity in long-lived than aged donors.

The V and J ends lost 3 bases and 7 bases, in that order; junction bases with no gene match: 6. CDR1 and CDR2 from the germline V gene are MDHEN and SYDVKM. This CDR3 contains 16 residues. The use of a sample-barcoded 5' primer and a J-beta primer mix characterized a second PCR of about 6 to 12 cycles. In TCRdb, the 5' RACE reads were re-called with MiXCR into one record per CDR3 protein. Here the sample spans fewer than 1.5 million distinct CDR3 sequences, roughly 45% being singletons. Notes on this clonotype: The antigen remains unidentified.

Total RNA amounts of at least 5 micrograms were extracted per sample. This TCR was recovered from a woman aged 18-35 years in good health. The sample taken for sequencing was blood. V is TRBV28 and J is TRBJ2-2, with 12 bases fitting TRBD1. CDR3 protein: CASSFPGTGGLGELFF. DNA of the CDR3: TGTGCCAGCAGTTTCCCCGGGACAGGGGGCCTCGGGGAGCTGTTTTTT.